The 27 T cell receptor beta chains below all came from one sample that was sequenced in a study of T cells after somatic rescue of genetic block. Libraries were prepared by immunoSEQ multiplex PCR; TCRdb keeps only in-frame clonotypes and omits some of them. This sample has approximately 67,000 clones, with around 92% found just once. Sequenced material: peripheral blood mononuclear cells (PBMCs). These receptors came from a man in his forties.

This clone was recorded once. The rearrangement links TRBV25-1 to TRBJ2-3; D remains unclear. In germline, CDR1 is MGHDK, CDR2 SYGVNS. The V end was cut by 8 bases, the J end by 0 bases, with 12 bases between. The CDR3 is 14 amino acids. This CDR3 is CASARTESTDTQYF. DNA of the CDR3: TGTGCCAGCGCCCGGACGGAGAGCACAGATACGCAGTATTTT.

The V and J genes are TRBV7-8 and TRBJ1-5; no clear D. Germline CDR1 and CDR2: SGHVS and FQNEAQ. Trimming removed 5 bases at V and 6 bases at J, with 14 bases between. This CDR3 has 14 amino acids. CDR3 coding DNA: TGTGCCAGCAGCCAACAAGTTCGGGGTCAGCCCCAGCATTTT. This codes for CASSQQVRGQPQHF.

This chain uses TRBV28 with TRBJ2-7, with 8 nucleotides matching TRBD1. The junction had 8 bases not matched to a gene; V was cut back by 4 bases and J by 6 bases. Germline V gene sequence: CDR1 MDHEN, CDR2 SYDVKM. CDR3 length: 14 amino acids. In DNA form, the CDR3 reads TGTGCCAGCAGTTCCACCGGGACAGGATCCGAGCAGTACTTC. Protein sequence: CASSSTGTGSEQYF. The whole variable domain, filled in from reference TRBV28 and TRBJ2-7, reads DVKVTQSSRYLVKRTGEKVFLECVQDMDHENMFWYRQDPGLGLRLIYFSYDVKMKEKGDIPEGYSVSREKKERFSLILESASTNQTSMYLCASSSTGTGSEQYFGPGTRLTVT.

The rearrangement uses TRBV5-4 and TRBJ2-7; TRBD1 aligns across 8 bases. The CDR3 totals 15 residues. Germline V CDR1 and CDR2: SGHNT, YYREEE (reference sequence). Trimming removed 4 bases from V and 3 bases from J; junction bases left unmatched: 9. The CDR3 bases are TGTGCCAGCAGCGGGGTGGCAGGGGGCGACTACGAGCAGTACTTC. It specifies CASSGVAGGDYEQYF.

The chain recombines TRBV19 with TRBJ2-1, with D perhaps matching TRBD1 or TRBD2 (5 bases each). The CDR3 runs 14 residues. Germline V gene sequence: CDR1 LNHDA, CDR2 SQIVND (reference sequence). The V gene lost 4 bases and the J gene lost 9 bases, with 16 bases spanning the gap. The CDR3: CASSTGPSSPEQFF. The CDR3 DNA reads TGTGCCAGTAGTACGGGACCCTCGTCCCCTGAGCAGTTCTTC.

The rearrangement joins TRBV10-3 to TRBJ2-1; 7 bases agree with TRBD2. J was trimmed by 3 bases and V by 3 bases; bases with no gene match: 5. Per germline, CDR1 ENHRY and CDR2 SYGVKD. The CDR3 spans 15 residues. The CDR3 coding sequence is TGTGCCATCAGTGAAATGTCTAGCGGCTACAATGAGCAGTTCTTC. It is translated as CAISEMSSGYNEQFF.

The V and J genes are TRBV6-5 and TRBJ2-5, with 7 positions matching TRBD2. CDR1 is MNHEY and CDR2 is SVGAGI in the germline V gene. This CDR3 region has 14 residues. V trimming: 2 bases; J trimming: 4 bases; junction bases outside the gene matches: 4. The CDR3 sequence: CASSYGRGGETQYF. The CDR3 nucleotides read TGTGCCAGCAGTTACGGACGCGGGGGAGAGACCCAGTACTTC.

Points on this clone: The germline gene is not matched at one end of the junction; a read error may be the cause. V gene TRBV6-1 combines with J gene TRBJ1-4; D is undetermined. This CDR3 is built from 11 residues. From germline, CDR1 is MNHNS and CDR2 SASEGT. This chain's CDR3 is CASSNGPLEVF. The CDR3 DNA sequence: TGTGCCAGCAGTAATGGCCCCCTTGAGGTTTTT.

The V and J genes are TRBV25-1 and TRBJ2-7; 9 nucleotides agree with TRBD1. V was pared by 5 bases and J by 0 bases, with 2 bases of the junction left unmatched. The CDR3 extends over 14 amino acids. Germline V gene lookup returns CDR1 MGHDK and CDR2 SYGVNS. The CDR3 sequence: CASSKGQGSYEQYF. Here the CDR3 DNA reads TGTGCCAGCAGTAAGGGACAGGGCTCCTACGAGCAGTACTTC.

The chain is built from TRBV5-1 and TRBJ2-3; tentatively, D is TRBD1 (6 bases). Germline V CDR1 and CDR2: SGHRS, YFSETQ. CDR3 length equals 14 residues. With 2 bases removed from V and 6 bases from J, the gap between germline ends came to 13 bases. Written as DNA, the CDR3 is TGCGCCAGCAGCTTATCAGGGGACGTCGATACGCAGTATTTT. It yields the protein CASSLSGDVDTQYF.

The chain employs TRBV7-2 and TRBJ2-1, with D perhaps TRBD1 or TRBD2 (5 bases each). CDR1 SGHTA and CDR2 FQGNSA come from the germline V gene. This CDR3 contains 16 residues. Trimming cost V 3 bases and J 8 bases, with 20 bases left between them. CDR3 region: CASSFMRTSRGDEQFF. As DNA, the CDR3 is TGTGCCAGCAGCTTTATGAGGACGTCCCGAGGGGATGAGCAGTTCTTC. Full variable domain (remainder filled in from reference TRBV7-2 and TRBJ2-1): GAGVSQSPSNKVTEKGKDVELRCDPISGHTALYWYRQSLGQGLEFLIYFQGNSAPDKSGLPSDRFSAERTGGSVSTLTIQRTQQEDSAVYLCASSFMRTSRGDEQFFGPGTRLTVL.

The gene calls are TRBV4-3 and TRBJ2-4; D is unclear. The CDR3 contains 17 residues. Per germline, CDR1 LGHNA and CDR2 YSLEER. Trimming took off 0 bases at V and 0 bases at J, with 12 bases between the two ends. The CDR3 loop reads CASSQEVGTLAKNIQYF. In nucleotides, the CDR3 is TGCGCCAGCAGCCAAGAAGTGGGAACCCTAGCCAAAAACATTCAGTACTTC.

CDR3 amino acids: CAISNREWNQPQHF. The CDR3 DNA follows: TGTGCCATCTCGAACAGGGAATGGAATCAGCCCCAGCATTTT. This chain joins TRBV19 and TRBJ1-5; possibly TRBD1 for D (6 bases). V dropped 10 bases and J dropped 4 bases, with 17 bases sitting between them. The CDR3 contains 14 residues. Germline-derived CDR1 and CDR2 are LNHDA and SQIVND (reference sequence).

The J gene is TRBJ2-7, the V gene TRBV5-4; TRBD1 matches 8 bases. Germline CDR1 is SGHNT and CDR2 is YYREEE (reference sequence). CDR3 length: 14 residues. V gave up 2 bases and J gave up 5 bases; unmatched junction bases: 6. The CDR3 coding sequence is TGTGCCAGCAGCTTTACGACAGGGGTCGACGAGCAGTACTTC. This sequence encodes CASSFTTGVDEQYF.

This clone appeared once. The CDR3 sequence is CASSQGGWNEQFF. Written as DNA, the CDR3 is TGTGCCAGCAGCCAGGGGGGTTGGAATGAGCAGTTCTTC. The rearrangement links TRBV28 to TRBJ2-1; tentatively, D is TRBD1 (7 bases). Germline lookup yields CDR1 MDHEN and CDR2 SYDVKM. The CDR3 covers 13 residues. With 6 bases removed from V and 7 bases from J, the gap between germline ends came to 13 bases.

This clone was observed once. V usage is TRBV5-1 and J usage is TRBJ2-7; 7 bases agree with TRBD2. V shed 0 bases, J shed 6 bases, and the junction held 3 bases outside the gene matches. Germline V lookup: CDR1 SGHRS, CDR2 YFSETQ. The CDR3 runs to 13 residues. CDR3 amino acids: CASSLAGGTEQYF. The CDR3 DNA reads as TGCGCCAGCAGCTTGGCCGGGGGGACCGAGCAGTACTTC.

CDR3 in DNA: TGTGCCAGCAGCGCACCCGAGGGGACTGAAGCTTTCTTT. Translating gives CASSAPEGTEAFF. This chain connects TRBV9 to TRBJ1-1; a possible D gene is TRBD1 (5 bases). Trimming removed 3 bases from V and 5 bases from J, with 11 bases in between. This CDR3 comprises 13 residues. Germline V gene data show CDR1 as SGDLS and CDR2 as YYNGEE.

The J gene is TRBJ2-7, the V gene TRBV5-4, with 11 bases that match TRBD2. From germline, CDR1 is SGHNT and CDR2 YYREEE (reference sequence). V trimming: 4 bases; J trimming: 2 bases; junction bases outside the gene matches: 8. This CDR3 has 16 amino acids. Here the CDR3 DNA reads TGTGCCAGCAGCCACCCCGGGACTAGCGGAACCTACGAGCAGTACTTC. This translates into CASSHPGTSGTYEQYF.

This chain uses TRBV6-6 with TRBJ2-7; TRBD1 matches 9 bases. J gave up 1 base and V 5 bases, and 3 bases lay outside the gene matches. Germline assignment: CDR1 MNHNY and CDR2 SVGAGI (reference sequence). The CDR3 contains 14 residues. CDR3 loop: CASSPGTGSYEQYF. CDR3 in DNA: TGTGCCAGCAGTCCCGGGACAGGGTCCTACGAGCAGTACTTC.

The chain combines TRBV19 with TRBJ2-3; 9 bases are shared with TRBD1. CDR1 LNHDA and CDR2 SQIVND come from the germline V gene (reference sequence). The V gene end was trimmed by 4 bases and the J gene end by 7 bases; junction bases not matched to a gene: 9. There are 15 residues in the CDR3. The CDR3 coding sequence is TGTGCCAGTAGTACGGACAGGGGAGTTACTAATACGCAGTATTTT. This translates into CASSTDRGVTNTQYF.

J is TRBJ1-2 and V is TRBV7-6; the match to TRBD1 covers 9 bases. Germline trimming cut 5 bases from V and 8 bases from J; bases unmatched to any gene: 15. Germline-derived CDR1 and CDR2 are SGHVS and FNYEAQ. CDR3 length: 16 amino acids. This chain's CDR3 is CASSAGRRTGVSGYTF. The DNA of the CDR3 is TGTGCCAGCAGCGCCGGTCGGAGGACAGGGGTTTCCGGCTACACCTTC.

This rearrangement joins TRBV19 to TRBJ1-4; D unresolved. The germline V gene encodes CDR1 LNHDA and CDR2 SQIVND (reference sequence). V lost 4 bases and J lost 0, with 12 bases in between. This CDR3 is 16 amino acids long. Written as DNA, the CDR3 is TGTGCCAGTAGTAGCCCGCGAGGTGCAACTAATGAAAAACTGTTTTTT. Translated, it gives CASSSPRGATNEKLFF. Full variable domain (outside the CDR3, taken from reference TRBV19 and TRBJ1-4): DGGITQSPKYLFRKEGQNVTLSCEQNLNHDAMYWYRQDPGQGLRLIYYSQIVNDFQKGDIAEGYSVSREKKESFPLTVTSAQKNPTAFYLCASSSPRGATNEKLFFGSGTQLSVL.

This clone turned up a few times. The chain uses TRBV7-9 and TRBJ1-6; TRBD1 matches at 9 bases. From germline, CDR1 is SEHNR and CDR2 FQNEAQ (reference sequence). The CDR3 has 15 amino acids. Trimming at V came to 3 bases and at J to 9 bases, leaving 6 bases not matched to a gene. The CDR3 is CASSFTGTGFSPLHF. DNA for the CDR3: TGTGCCAGCAGCTTTACCGGGACAGGGTTTTCACCCCTCCACTTT.

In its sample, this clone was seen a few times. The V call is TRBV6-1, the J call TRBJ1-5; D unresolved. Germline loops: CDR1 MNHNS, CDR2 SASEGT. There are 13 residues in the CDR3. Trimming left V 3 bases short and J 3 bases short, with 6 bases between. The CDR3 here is CASSDLYNQPQHF. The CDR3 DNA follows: TGTGCCAGCAGTGACCTTTACAATCAGCCCCAGCATTTT.

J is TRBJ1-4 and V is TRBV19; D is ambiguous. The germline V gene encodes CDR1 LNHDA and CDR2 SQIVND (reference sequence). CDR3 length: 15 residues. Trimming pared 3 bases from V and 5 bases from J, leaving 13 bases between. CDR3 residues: CASSISSLQNEKLFF. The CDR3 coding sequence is TGTGCCAGTAGTATTAGTAGTCTTCAGAATGAAAAACTGTTTTTT.

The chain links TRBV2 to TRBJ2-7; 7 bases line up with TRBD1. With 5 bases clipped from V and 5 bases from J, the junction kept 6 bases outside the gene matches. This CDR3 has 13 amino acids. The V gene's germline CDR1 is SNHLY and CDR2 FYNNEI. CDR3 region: CASSKGAMDEQYF. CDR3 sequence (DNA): TGTGCCAGCAGTAAGGGGGCGATGGACGAGCAGTACTTC.

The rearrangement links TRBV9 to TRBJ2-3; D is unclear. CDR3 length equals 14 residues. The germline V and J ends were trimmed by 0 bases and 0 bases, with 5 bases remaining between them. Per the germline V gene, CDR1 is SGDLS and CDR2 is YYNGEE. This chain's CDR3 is CASSVVVSTDTQYF. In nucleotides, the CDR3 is TGTGCCAGCAGCGTAGTGGTTAGCACAGATACGCAGTATTTT.